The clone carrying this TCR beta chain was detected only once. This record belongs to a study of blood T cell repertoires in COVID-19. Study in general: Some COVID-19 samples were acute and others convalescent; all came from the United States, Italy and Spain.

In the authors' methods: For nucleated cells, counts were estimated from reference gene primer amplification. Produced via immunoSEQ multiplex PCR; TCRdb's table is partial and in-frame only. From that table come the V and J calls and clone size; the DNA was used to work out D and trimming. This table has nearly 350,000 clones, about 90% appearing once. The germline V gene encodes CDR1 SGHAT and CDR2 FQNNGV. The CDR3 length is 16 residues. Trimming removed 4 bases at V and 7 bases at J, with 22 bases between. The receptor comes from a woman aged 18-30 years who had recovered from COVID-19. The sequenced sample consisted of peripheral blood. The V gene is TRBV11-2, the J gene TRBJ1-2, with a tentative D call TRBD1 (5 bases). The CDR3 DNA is TGTGCCAGCAGCTCCACAGGAACCCCCGAGCTATTTGGCTACACCTTC. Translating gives CASSSTGTPELFGYTF.